These 27 T cell receptor beta chains came from one sample sequenced in a study of blood T cells in healthy people across ages. Alongside a J-beta primer mix, a sample-barcoded 5' primer served in a second PCR lasting about 7 to 11 cycles. TCRdb called the 5' RACE reads again in MiXCR, with one record for every CDR3 protein. This table holds approximately 800,000 distinct CDR3 sequences, around half found once. The sample was blood. These receptors were collected from a man older than 75 in good health.

In this sample, this clonotype turned up a few times. The chain recombines TRBV5-5 with TRBJ2-2, with TRBD2 identical over 11 bases. The germline gives CDR1 SGHKS, CDR2 YYEKEE (reference sequence). The CDR3 length is 16 residues. Germline trimming cut 1 base from V and 5 bases from J; bases unmatched to any gene: 4. DNA for the CDR3: TGTGCCAGCAGCTTGTTGGCTAGCGGGAGGACCGGGGAGCTGTTTTTT. Translating gives CASSLLASGRTGELFF.

In its sample, this clonotype was seen a few times. The rearrangement joins TRBV30 to TRBJ2-7, with 7 bases matching TRBD1. Unmatched junction bases numbered 6, after V lost 5 bases and J lost 2 bases. The CDR3 runs 13 residues. Germline V gene sequence: CDR1 GTSNPN, CDR2 SVGIG (reference sequence). CDR3 DNA: TGTGCCTGGTCACAGGGGCGGGCCTACGAGCAGTACTTC. Translated, it gives CAWSQGRAYEQYF.

This clonotype was recorded a few times. As DNA, the CDR3 is TGCAGCGTGGGAAACGGTTACAATCAGCCCCAGCATTTT. Its protein product is CSVGNGYNQPQHF. The V and J genes are TRBV29-1 and TRBJ1-5, with no clear D. V was trimmed by 6 bases and J by 3 bases, leaving 12 bases between them. CDR1 is SQVTM and CDR2 is ANQGSEA in the germline V gene. CDR3 length equals 13 residues.

This clonotype was seen a few times. The chain employs TRBV12-3 or TRBV12-4 and TRBJ2-1; the D call may be TRBD1 or TRBD2 (6 bases each). The ends were cut back, 5 bases at V and 9 bases at J, with 14 bases in the middle. This CDR3 spans 13 amino acids. The CDR3 here is CASSAGRGGEQFF. The DNA of the CDR3 is TGTGCCAGCAGTGCGGGCAGGGGAGGTGAGCAGTTCTTC.

The chain has TRBV7-9 and TRBJ2-1; possible D gene TRBD1, 5 bases. This CDR3 is 15 amino acids long. Looked up from germline, CDR1 is SEHNR and CDR2 is FQNEAQ (reference sequence). Trimming cost V 0 bases and J 2 bases, with 8 bases left between them. The DNA for the CDR3 is TGTGCCAGCAGCTTAGCTACAGGTACCTACAATGAGCAGTTCTTC. It is translated as CASSLATGTYNEQFF.

This clonotype was seen a handful of times. A much more abundant neighbour one base away suggests this may be a read error. This chain connects TRBV7-2 to TRBJ2-1; 7 nucleotides align to TRBD1. Trimming took 5 bases from V and 8 from J; bases not matched to a gene: 9. The CDR3 spans 14 residues. Germline CDR1 SGHTA, CDR2 FQGNSA. CDR3 sequence: CASSVKDRADEQFF. The CDR3 bases are TGTGCCAGCAGCGTAAAAGACAGGGCGGATGAGCAGTTCTTC.

This chain connects TRBV10-3 to TRBJ1-2; 7 bases are shared with TRBD1. The germline V gene encodes CDR1 ENHRY and CDR2 SYGVKD. V lost 0 bases and J lost 8; bases outside the gene matches: 0. This CDR3 comprises 12 residues. The CDR3 loop reads CAISESDRGYTF. The CDR3 DNA follows: TGTGCCATCAGTGAGTCGGACAGGGGCTACACCTTC.

This chain connects TRBV7-3 to TRBJ2-1; either TRBD1 or TRBD2 may fit D (5 bases each). The length of the CDR3 is 15 residues. The germline CDR1 and CDR2 sequences are SGHTA and FQGTGA. Trimming removed 2 bases from V and 8 bases from J, with 16 bases in between. The CDR3 reads CASSLGGPRGDEQFF. The CDR3 nucleotides are TGTGCCAGCAGCTTAGGGGGACCCCGGGGCGATGAGCAGTTCTTC.

The rearrangement joins TRBV5-1 to TRBJ2-2; 11 bases match TRBD2. V shed 4 bases, J shed 1 base, and the junction held 3 bases outside the gene matches. The CDR3 consists of 16 residues. Germline lookup yields CDR1 SGHRS and CDR2 YFSETQ. The DNA for the CDR3 is TGCGCCAGCAGCCAGGGACTAGCGGTGAACACCGGGGAGCTGTTTTTT. Protein sequence: CASSQGLAVNTGELFF.

This clonotype was seen repeatedly, ten times or more. This chain joins TRBV4-2 and TRBJ2-3; TRBD1 matches 7 bases. The CDR3 runs to 14 residues. The V segment lost 0 bases and the J segment 5 bases; nucleotides outside the gene matches: 2. CDR1 is LGHNA and CDR2 is YNFKEQ in the germline V gene. CDR3 residues: CASSQDTGVDTQYF. The DNA of the CDR3 is TGTGCCAGCAGCCAAGATACAGGGGTAGATACGCAGTATTTT.

The chain carries TRBV13 and TRBJ2-3; 10 bases map to TRBD1. The trim removed 5 bases at V and 4 bases at J, leaving 6 bases unmatched. Germline CDR1 and CDR2: PRHDT and FYEKMQ (reference sequence). The CDR3 sequence is 15 residues long. CDR3 sequence (DNA): TGTGCCAGCAGCAAAGACAGGGGGCTCTCAGATACGCAGTATTTT. This codes for CASSKDRGLSDTQYF.

In this sample, this clonotype turned up a few times. The chain couples TRBV6-2 or TRBV6-3 to TRBJ2-5, with D maybe TRBD1 (5 bases). The ends were cut back, 4 bases at V and 4 bases at J, with 16 bases in the middle. This CDR3 has 15 residues. Germline V gene sequence: CDR1 MNHEY, CDR2 SVGEGT. The CDR3 DNA is TGTGCCAGCAGTTTGCGGAGACAGCATGGAGAGACCCAGTACTTC. Its translation: CASSLRRQHGETQYF.

On this clonotype: A much bigger clone sits one base away, suggesting this may be a read error. CDR3 DNA: TGCAGTGCTCTGAGCCCCCAGGGCTATCGCAATGAGCAGTTCTTC. The encoded protein is CSALSPQGYRNEQFF. The J gene is TRBJ2-1, the V gene TRBV20-1, with a possible D match to TRBD1 (5 bases). Germline V gives CDR1 DFQATT, CDR2 SNEGSKA (reference sequence). V was pared by 5 bases and J by 6 bases, with 20 bases between. The CDR3 covers 15 residues.

As for this clonotype: Its ends do not fully match the called genes, so a read error is possible. The chain carries TRBV7-2 and TRBJ2-1; D tentatively fits TRBD1 or TRBD2 (5 bases each). Germline CDR1 reads SGHTA; CDR2 reads FQGNSA. The CDR3 is 15 amino acids. The CDR3, as DNA: TGTGCCTGCAGCTTAGAATCGGGACCTTACAATGAGCAGTTCTTC. This encodes CACSLESGPYNEQFF.

This chain uses TRBV15 with TRBJ1-4; D is unresolved. Between the trimmed V and J ends, which lost 2 bases and 7 bases, there was a span of 11 bases. CDR3 length equals 14 residues. Germline V gene sequence: CDR1 LNHNV, CDR2 YYDKDF (reference sequence). This CDR3 reads CATSRSKGSEKLFF. The CDR3 DNA follows: TGTGCCACCAGCAGAAGCAAAGGCAGTGAAAAACTGTTTTTT.

The V and J genes are TRBV9 and TRBJ2-1; 10 nucleotides agree with TRBD2. There are 17 residues in the CDR3. The V gene's germline CDR1 is SGDLS and CDR2 YYNGEE. V gave up 0 bases and J gave up 5 bases; unmatched junction bases: 8. The CDR3 coding sequence is TGTGCCAGCAGCGTAGACGATGGACTAGCGGCAAACAATGAGCAGTTCTTC. It codes for CASSVDDGLAANNEQFF.

This sequence joins TRBV6-1 and TRBJ1-5, with TRBD1 identical over 8 bases. The CDR3 extends over 19 amino acids. Per the germline V gene, CDR1 is MNHNS and CDR2 is SASEGT. The V gene end was trimmed by 2 bases and the J gene end by 0 bases; junction bases not matched to a gene: 12. CDR3 coding DNA: TGTGCCAGCAGTGAAAGAGGGACAGGAGAATGGATTAGCAATCAGCCCCAGCATTTT. It specifies CASSERGTGEWISNQPQHF.

The rearrangement links TRBV6-5 to TRBJ2-5; 9 nucleotides line up with TRBD1. V was clipped by 6 bases and J by 11 bases; unmatched bases: 16. CDR1 is MNHEY, CDR2 SVGAGI, per germline. CDR3 length equals 15 residues. The CDR3 is CASRRDRVQLGEQYF. DNA for the CDR3: TGTGCCAGCAGGCGGGACAGGGTTCAATTGGGTGAGCAGTACTTC.

The CDR3 is CASSPNPGLADYEQYF. CDR3 coding DNA: TGTGCCAGCAGCCCCAATCCGGGACTAGCGGACTACGAGCAGTACTTC. This chain joins TRBV6-2 or TRBV6-3 and TRBJ2-7, with 11 bases aligning to TRBD2. The CDR3 contains 16 residues. The germline V gene has CDR1 MNHEY and CDR2 SVGEGT. The trim removed 6 bases at V and 3 bases at J, leaving 10 bases unmatched.

This chain links TRBV29-1 with TRBJ2-3; 10 bases align to TRBD2. The junction had 10 bases not matched to a gene; V was cut back by 0 bases and J by 4 bases. CDR1 and CDR2 from the germline V gene are SQVTM and ANQGSEA. This CDR3 region has 17 residues. This chain's CDR3 is CSVEDLSSGSLSDTQYF. CDR3 coding DNA: TGCAGCGTTGAAGATTTGTCTAGCGGGAGTTTATCAGATACGCAGTATTTT.

This chain uses TRBV5-1 with TRBJ2-7; D possibly corresponds to TRBD1 (6 bases). Trimming cost V 4 bases and J 7 bases, with 21 bases left between them. This CDR3 is 15 amino acids long. The germline gives CDR1 SGHRS, CDR2 YFSETQ. The CDR3, as DNA: TGCGCCAGCAGCGCCACCGGGACAAATAGGGATGAGCAGTACTTC. Protein product: CASSATGTNRDEQYF.

This clonotype has only a few counts. The chain recombines TRBV5-1 with TRBJ2-1; D is unclear. The CDR3 spans 15 residues. CDR1 and CDR2 from the germline V gene are SGHRS and YFSETQ. The ends were cut back, 6 bases at V and 5 bases at J, with 18 bases in the middle. The CDR3 loop reads CASNIGLFEDNEQFF. CDR3 in DNA: TGCGCCAGCAACATTGGGCTATTTGAAGACAATGAGCAGTTCTTC. Full variable domain (missing parts from reference TRBV5-1 and TRBJ2-1): KAGVTQTPRYLIKTRGQQVTLSCSPISGHRSVSWYQQTPGQGLQFLFEYFSETQRNKGNFPGRFSGRQFSNSRSEMNVSTLELGDSALYLCASNIGLFEDNEQFFGPGTRLTVL.

This clonotype turned up a few times. The rearrangement joins TRBV10-3 to TRBJ2-3; 12 bases map to TRBD2. The germline CDR1 and CDR2 sequences are ENHRY and SYGVKD. The trim removed 5 bases at V and 4 bases at J, leaving 4 bases unmatched. The CDR3 totals 15 residues. This CDR3 reads CAISSTSGRPDTQYF. The CDR3 DNA follows: TGTGCCATCAGTTCGACTAGCGGGAGACCAGATACGCAGTATTTT.

This clonotype was detected only a few times. V gene TRBV5-5 combines with J gene TRBJ2-2, with D perhaps matching TRBD1 (6 bases). The CDR3 sequence is 18 residues long. CDR1 SGHKS and CDR2 YYEKEE come from the germline V gene (reference sequence). V shed 2 bases and J shed 1 base, with 18 bases lying between them. CDR3 in amino acids: CASSLRALQGQNTGELFF. DNA of the CDR3: TGTGCCAGCAGCTTAAGGGCTCTGCAGGGGCAGAACACCGGGGAGCTGTTTTTT.

Concerning this clonotype: This may stem from a read error, because a much larger clone lies one nucleotide away. CDR3 protein: CSVDENEQYF. In DNA form, the CDR3 reads TGCAGCGTTGATGAAAATGAGCAGTACTTC. The gene calls are TRBV29-1 and TRBJ2-5, with D uncertain. Germline loops: CDR1 SQVTM, CDR2 ANQGSEA. The CDR3 is 10 amino acids. V lost 3 bases and J lost 11, with 10 bases in between. Supplemented by reference TRBV29-1 and TRBJ2-5, the full variable domain reads SAVISQKPSRDICQRGTSLTIQCQVDSQVTMMFWYRQQPGQSLTLIATANQGSEATYESGFVIDKFPISRPNLTFSTLTVSNMSPEDSSIYLCSVDENEQYFGPGTRLLVL.

This sequence joins TRBV4-2 and TRBJ2-1; 8 nucleotides line up with TRBD2. V was clipped by 0 bases and J by 8 bases; unmatched bases: 9. The CDR3 spans 16 residues. Germline lookup yields CDR1 LGHNA and CDR2 YNFKEQ. CDR3 in DNA: TGTGCCAGCAGCCAAGAGTTACAGCGGGAGTTCGATGAGCAGTTCTTC. Encoded protein: CASSQELQREFDEQFF.

The genes are TRBV20-1 and TRBJ1-2, with TRBD1 identical over 7 bases. CDR3 length: 13 residues. The germline V gene has CDR1 DFQATT and CDR2 SNEGSKA (reference sequence). The J segment lost 8 bases and the V segment lost 5 bases, leaving 11 bases of the junction unmatched. CDR3 coding DNA: TGCAGTGCTCCCCGCCAGGGGGGATACGGCTACACCTTC. Protein: CSAPRQGGYGYTF.